This T cell receptor beta chain was retrieved from a study of shared clonotypes between healthy human individuals. CD45RO-negative cells were positively selected for CCR7, leaving out terminally differentiated effector memory CD45RA+ cells. The study enrolled healthy HIV-negative adults without recent acute infections or vaccinations as donors. CDR3 length equals 14 residues. Trimming cost V 0 bases and J 4 bases, with 8 bases left between them. CDR1 is SGHKS, CDR2 YYEKEE, per germline (reference sequence). Methods used by the authors: Owing to the provision of junction-only sequences devoid of quality scores by immunoSEQ, filtering differed. Only in-frame clones appear in the TCRdb table, and some are missing; sequencing was by immunoSEQ multiplex PCR. Clonal size and the V and J genes are those of that table, whereas D and trimming came from the DNA. Altogether approximately 600,000 clones are present, approximately 95% being singletons, with the ten largest covering around 0.12%.

Of note for this clone: The target antigen is unknown.

The study, taken as a whole, reports: The study sampled only blood, and tissue repertoires likely differ. All-four-donor shared clonotypes had higher generation probabilities than non-shared clonotypes did.

The source is a woman under 40 in good health. This chain joins TRBV5-5 and TRBJ1-3; no definite D call. Sequencing input: naive CD8+ T cells sorted from blood. The CDR3 loop is CASSLAWGGNTIYF. The CDR3 DNA reads as TGTGCCAGCAGCTTGGCATGGGGAGGAAACACCATATATTTT.